The clone carrying this T cell receptor beta chain occurred once. Its antigen is still unknown. This sample is drawn from a study of cytomegalovirus exposure and HLA in healthy donors. Overall study: Caucasian-associated ancestry cluster membership applied to about four fifths of 398 genotyped donors. Study-level results: A missense DCLRE1C variant was associated with V- and J-gene trimming of TCR beta chains in a later analysis, and an independent cohort replicated the association. In a later analysis, the majority of CMV-associated beta chains seemingly showed HLA restriction. The classifier was said to identify cytomegalovirus status with high specificity and sensitivity.

The PCR employed 60 Vbeta primers together with 13 Jbeta primers. Sequencing was performed with immunoSEQ multiplex PCR; in TCRdb, only in-frame clones are kept and a portion is missing. The sample has approximately 140,000 clones, 79% seen once. Germline V gene sequence: CDR1 SGHKS, CDR2 YYEKEE (reference sequence). The CDR3 length is 13 residues. V lost 4 bases and J lost 0, with 5 bases in between. The V call is TRBV5-5, the J call TRBJ1-3; D ambiguous. This clonotype originated in a human donor in good health. Material: PBMCs. The CDR3 coding sequence is TGTGCCAGCAGCCCAGTCTCTGGAAACACCATATATTTT. Translated, it gives CASSPVSGNTIYF.